This T cell receptor (beta chain) is from a study of blood T cell repertoires in COVID-19. Study background: Whether acute or convalescent, the COVID-19 samples came from the United States, Italy and Spain. T cells, B-cell-depleted T cells, or PBMCs supplied cDNA or gDNA.

The CDR3 has 13 residues. V was trimmed by 2 bases and J by 2 bases, leaving 7 bases between them. Original processing notes: Nucleated cell number was recorded as an estimate derived from reference gene primer amplification. The assay was immunoSEQ multiplex PCR, and TCRdb's table has in-frame clones only and misses some. The DNA gave D and trimming, while V, J and clone size come from that table. Among about 200,000 clones listed, about 90% were seen once. Sequencing used peripheral blood. The chain combines TRBV12-3 or TRBV12-4 with TRBJ2-7; the D is unclear. This receptor was taken from a woman in her 70s with acute or convalescent COVID-19. This chain's CDR3 is CASSLQVAYEQYF. CDR3 DNA: TGTGCCAGCAGTTTACAGGTGGCCTACGAGCAGTACTTC.